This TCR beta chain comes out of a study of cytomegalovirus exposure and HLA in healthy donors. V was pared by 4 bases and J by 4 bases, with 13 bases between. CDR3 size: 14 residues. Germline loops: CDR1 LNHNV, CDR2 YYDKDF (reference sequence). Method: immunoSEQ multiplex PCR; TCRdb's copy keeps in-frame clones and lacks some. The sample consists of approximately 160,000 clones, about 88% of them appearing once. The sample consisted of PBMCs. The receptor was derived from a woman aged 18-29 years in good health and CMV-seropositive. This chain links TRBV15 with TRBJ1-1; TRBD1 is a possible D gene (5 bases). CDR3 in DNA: TGTGCCACCAGCATCACGACAGTGAGCACTGAAGCTTTCTTT. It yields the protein CATSITTVSTEAFF.